A single sample is the source of the 6 T cell receptor beta chains below, sequenced in a study of control samples from healthy donors and cancer patients. Assay: immunoSEQ multiplex PCR; the TCRdb copy retains only in-frame clones and omits some. The table has 100,000 or so clones, around 80% seen once. Sequenced input: blood. Source of these receptors: a woman aged 25-40 years in good health.

The chain uses TRBV7-2 and TRBJ1-4; 8 bases match TRBD1. The CDR3 length is 14 residues. The junction had 4 bases not matched to a gene; V was cut back by 4 bases and J by 6 bases. Looked up from germline, CDR1 is SGHTA and CDR2 is FQGNSA. Written as DNA, the CDR3 is TGTGCCAGCAGCTCGACAGGGGATCATGAAAAACTGTTTTTT. This encodes CASSSTGDHEKLFF.

This chain connects TRBV12-5 to TRBJ2-6; D unclear. From germline, CDR1 is LGHNT and CDR2 FRNRAP. The CDR3 is 12 amino acids. V was cut by 9 bases and J by 1 base, with 4 bases left in between. The CDR3 DNA is TGTGCTAGCGATTCTGGGGCCAACGTCCTGACTTTC. It specifies CASDSGANVLTF.

The gene calls are TRBV6-1 and TRBJ1-1; D is uncertain. V lost 1 base and J 1 base, leaving 7 bases between the germline ends. The CDR3 loop spans 14 amino acids. Germline CDR1 reads MNHNS; CDR2 reads SASEGT. The CDR3 DNA reads TGTGCCAGCAGTGAAGGACTCTCGAACACTGAAGCTTTCTTT. Encoded protein: CASSEGLSNTEAFF.

For the CDR3, the DNA is TGTGCCAGCACCAAACTACGGTGCGGGGGGGCGCTTCACACTGAAGCTTTCTTT. Its translation is CASTKLRCGGALHTEAFF. The chain links TRBV21-1 to TRBJ1-1. TRBV21-1 is a listed pseudogene. The CDR3 loop spans 18 amino acids.

There are a few counts of this clone. J is TRBJ2-2 and V is TRBV10-3; D unresolved. The CDR3 extends over 14 amino acids. Trimming removed 4 bases at V and 6 bases at J, with 12 bases between. CDR1 and CDR2 from the germline V gene are ENHRY and SYGVKD. This CDR3 reads CAISVLAASGELFF. The CDR3 DNA reads as TGTGCCATCAGTGTTTTAGCCGCTTCCGGGGAGCTGTTTTTT.

The V call is TRBV9, the J call TRBJ2-3, with 7 positions matching TRBD1. V lost 4 bases and J lost 2; bases outside the gene matches: 10. The CDR3 runs 16 residues. CDR1 and CDR2 from the germline V gene are SGDLS and YYNGEE. The CDR3 here is CASSSADRSDTDTQYF. The DNA of the CDR3 is TGTGCCAGCAGCTCGGCGGACAGGAGTGACACAGATACGCAGTATTTT.